Below, 2 T cell receptor beta chains from the same sample are listed, as sequenced in a study of blood T cell repertoires in COVID-19 (dated by TCRdb to between 2020 and 2021). The method was the immunoSEQ multiplex PCR assay. Drawn from immuneACCESS, this table holds only the in-frame rearrangements with V and J called that TCRdb kept. Clones are partly lost; checked studies trace under half to an unresolved V gene and leave the rest unexplained. The sample table contains a few hundred thousand clones; only one count was recorded for roughly 75% of them. The ten largest account for around 7.7% of the sample. Sequencing was performed on peripheral blood. Every receptor here comes from a woman aged 70-85 years with acute or convalescent COVID-19.

This chain joins TRBV4-1 and TRBJ1-1; 10 positions agree with TRBD1. The CDR3 has 14 amino acids. J gave up 4 bases and V 4 bases, and 3 bases lay outside the gene matches. Germline V lookup: CDR1 MGHRA, CDR2 YSYEKL. The CDR3 region has the DNA TGCGCCAGCAGCCGAAGGACAGGGGGCACTGAAGCTTTCTTT. This encodes CASSRRTGGTEAFF.

This clone showed up just a few times. This sequence joins TRBV10-3 and TRBJ2-5, with TRBD2 identical over 9 bases. Germline CDR1 is ENHRY and CDR2 is SYGVKD. This CDR3 has 17 residues. V gave up 5 bases and J gave up 2 bases; unmatched junction bases: 12. CDR3: CAISRTSGPNAQETQYF. The CDR3 DNA reads as TGTGCCATCAGTAGAACTAGCGGGCCGAATGCTCAAGAGACCCAGTACTTC.